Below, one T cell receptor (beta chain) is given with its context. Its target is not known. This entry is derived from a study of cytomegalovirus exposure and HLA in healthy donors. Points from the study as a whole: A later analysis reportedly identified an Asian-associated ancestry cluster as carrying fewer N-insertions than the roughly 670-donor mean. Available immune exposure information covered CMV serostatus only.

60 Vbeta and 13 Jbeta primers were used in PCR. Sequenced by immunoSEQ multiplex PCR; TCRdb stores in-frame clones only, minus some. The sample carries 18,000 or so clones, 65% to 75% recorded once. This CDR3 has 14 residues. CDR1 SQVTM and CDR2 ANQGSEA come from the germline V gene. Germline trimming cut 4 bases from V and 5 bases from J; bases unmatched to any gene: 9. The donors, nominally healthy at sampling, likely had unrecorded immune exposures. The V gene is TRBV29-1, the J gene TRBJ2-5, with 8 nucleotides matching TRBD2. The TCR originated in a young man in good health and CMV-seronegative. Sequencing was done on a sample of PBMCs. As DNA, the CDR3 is TGCAGCGTTGGCGGCGGGGGGTTGAGTGAGACCCAGTACTTC. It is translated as CSVGGGGLSETQYF.